The T cell receptor (beta chain) under discussion was sequenced for a study of blood T cell repertoires in COVID-19. The CDR3 sequence is 13 residues long. The germline CDR1 and CDR2 sequences are SNHLY and FYNNEI. Trimming shortened V by 7 bases and J by 1 base, and 7 bases separated the two germline ends. This clone was detected a few times. Repertoires were generated with immunoSEQ multiplex PCR, while TCRdb's copy carries only in-frame clones and drops some. The sample contains 40,000 or so clones, 75% to 90% of which appear only once. The sample comprised peripheral blood. The clonotype originates from a man between 25 and 39 years old with active or convalescent COVID-19. The V call is TRBV2, the J call TRBJ2-2; the D gene is possibly TRBD2 (5 bases). CDR3 nucleotides: TGTGCCAGCATCGGGGAGAACACCGGGGAGCTGTTTTTT. Translating it yields CASIGENTGELFF.